The count of the clone carrying this TCR beta chain is one. The antigen is unknown. The data were obtained in a study of pediatric ulcerative colitis. Each sample received Survey-level depth of up to 500,000 reads. Assay: immunoSEQ multiplex PCR; the TCRdb copy retains only in-frame clones and omits some. The repertoire has 50,000 to 65,000 clones, 86% of them found once; the top ten carry roughly 3%. Whole-study results and caveats: No controls had the two rectal clonotypes shared by ulcerative colitis patients. Ulcerative colitis patients shared more blood-rectal clones than controls. Acute severe colitis showed lower rectal diversity from clonal expansions.

This clonotype was obtained from a boy aged 5 to 17 with severe ulcerative colitis. Sequenced: blood.

CDR3 DNA: TGCGCCAGCAGCCAAGAGTTAAGGGAAGCGGTTGAAGCTTTCTTT. This encodes CASSQELREAVEAFF. The V gene is TRBV4-3, the J gene TRBJ1-1, with D unclear. The CDR3 covers 15 residues. V was pared by 0 bases and J by 7 bases, with 15 bases between. CDR1 and CDR2 (germline): LGHNA, YSLEER.